This TCR beta chain was sequenced for a study of T-cell memory formation after mild COVID-19. TCRdb used MiXCR to reprocess the 5' RACE reads, holding one entry per CDR3 protein. The sample has 150,000 or so distinct CDR3 sequences; roughly 15% are singletons. In germline, CDR1 is SGHRS, CDR2 YFSETQ. The junction had 3 bases not matched to a gene; V was cut back by 1 base and J by 5 bases. The CDR3 consists of 15 residues. This receptor was identified in an adult woman who had mild COVID-19 (a few samples of this study predate the infection). Cell type and time point are not known. The sequenced material came from PBMCs or a T cell subset sorted from them (not recorded which). The rearrangement joins TRBV5-1 to TRBJ2-2; TRBD2 matches 9 bases. CDR3 in amino acids: CASSLSAGGTGELFF. CDR3 DNA: TGCGCCAGCAGCTTGTCAGCGGGAGGTACCGGGGAGCTGTTTTTT. The full variable domain, its missing parts supplied by reference TRBV5-1 and TRBJ2-2, is KAGVTQTPRYLIKTRGQQVTLSCSPISGHRSVSWYQQTPGQGLQFLFEYFSETQRNKGNFPGRFSGRQFSNSRSEMNVSTLELGDSALYLCASSLSAGGTGELFFGEGSRLTVL.